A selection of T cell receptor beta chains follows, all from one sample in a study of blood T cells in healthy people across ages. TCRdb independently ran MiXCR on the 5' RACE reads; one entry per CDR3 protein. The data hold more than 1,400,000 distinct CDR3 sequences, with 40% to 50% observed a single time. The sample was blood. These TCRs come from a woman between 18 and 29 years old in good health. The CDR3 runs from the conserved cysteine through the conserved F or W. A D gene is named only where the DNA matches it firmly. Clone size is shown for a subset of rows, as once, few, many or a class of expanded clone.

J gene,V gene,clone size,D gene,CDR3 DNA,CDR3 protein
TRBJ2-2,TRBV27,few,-,TGTGCCAGCAAGAAGGGGGTCGGGGAGCTGTTTTTT,CASKKGVGELFF
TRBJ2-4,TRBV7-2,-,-,TGTGCCAGCAGCTTCCGGACAGATAGCGGCAAAAACATTCAGTACTTC,CASSFRTDSGKNIQYF
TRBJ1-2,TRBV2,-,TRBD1,TGTGCCAGCAGTGACCATGGACAGGGGTCTTACCATGGCTACACCTTC,CASSDHGQGSYHGYTF
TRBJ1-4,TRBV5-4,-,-,TGTGCCAGCAGCTTGTACTCAGCGGGGGAAAAACTGTTTTTT,CASSLYSAGEKLFF
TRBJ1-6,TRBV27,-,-,TGTGCCAGCAAGGGGGACTCCTATAATTCACCCCTCCACTTT,CASKGDSYNSPLHF
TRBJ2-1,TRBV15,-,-,TGTGCCACCAGCAGAGAGGGACGTGATAGCTCCTACAATGAGCAGTTCTTC,CATSREGRDSSYNEQFF
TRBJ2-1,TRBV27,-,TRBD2,TGTGCCAGCAGCACCAACGGGGGGGCCGATAGGCACAATGAGCAGTTCTTC,CASSTNGGADRHNEQFF
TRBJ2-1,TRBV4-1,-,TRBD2,TGCGCCAGCAGCCAATATGTGGTCCCCTTACTAGCGGGGTCTTACAATGAGCAGTTCTTC,CASSQYVVPLLAGSYNEQFF
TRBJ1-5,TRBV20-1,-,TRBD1,TGCAGTGCTAGAGATCGTGGGACAGGGGACGATCAGCCCCAGCATTTT,CSARDRGTGDDQPQHF
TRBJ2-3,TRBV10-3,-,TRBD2,TGTGCCACCCAGAGCGGGAGGGACGGCGCAGATACGCAGTATTTT,CATQSGRDGADTQYF
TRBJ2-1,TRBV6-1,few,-,TGTGCCAGCAGTGAAGCTGGGTTATCCTACAATGAGCAGTTCTTC,CASSEAGLSYNEQFF
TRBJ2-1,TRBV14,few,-,TGTGCCAGCAGCCAACCAGGTTACAATGAGCAGTTCTTC,CASSQPGYNEQFF
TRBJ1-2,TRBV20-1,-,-,TGCAGTGCGAGGAACAGGGACCTCTTCTATGGCTACACCTTC,CSARNRDLFYGYTF
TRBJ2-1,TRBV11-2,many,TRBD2,TGTGCCAGCAGCTTAGTATTTGGGACTAGCAACTATGAGCAGTTCTTC,CASSLVFGTSNYEQFF
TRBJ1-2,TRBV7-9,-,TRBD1,TGTGCCAGCAGCTTAGAGGACAGGGGCGGCTATGGCTACACCTTC,CASSLEDRGGYGYTF
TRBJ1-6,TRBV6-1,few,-,TGTGCCAGCAGTGAAGGGCAGAATTCACCCCTCCACTTT,CASSEGQNSPLHF
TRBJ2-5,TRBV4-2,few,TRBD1,TGTGCCAGCAGCCAAGATCAGGTCGGGACAGCCCAAGAGACCCAGTACTTC,CASSQDQVGTAQETQYF
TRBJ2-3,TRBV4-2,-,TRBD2,TGTGCCAGCAGCGCATCGCGGGGGGGCACAGATACGCAGTATTTT,CASSASRGGTDTQYF
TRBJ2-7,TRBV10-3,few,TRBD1,TGTGCCATCAGTACACTCGGGACAGGGATCCCCTACGAGCAGTACTTC,CAISTLGTGIPYEQYF
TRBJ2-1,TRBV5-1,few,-,TGCGCCAGCAGCTTTACCGGGACTCCTAATGAGCAGTTCTTC,CASSFTGTPNEQFF
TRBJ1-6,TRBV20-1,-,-,TGCAGTGCGCCAACGGGGGAGTATAATTCACCCCTCCACTTT,CSAPTGEYNSPLHF
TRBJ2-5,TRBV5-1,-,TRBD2,TGCGCCAGTAGCTTGGGATCACTAGCGAAAGAGACCCAGTACTTC,CASSLGSLAKETQYF
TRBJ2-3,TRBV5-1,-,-,TGCGCCAGCAGCCCCAGTGGGGGACCAGCCCGAGAGCTCACAGATACGCAGTATTTT,CASSPSGGPARELTDTQYF
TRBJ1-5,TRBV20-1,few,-,TGCAGTGCTAGTGGACAGAATAGCAATCAGCCCCAGCATTTT,CSASGQNSNQPQHF
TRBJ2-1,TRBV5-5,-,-,TGTGCCAGCAGCGTGGCTAGACAGTACAATGAGCAGTTCTTC,CASSVARQYNEQFF
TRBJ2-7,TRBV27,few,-,TGTGCCACCCTTGGCCACGCGACCTACGAGCAGTACTTC,CATLGHATYEQYF
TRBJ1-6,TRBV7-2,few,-,TGTGCCAGCAGCTGGGCGGTGATGACCTATAATTCACCCCTCCACTTT,CASSWAVMTYNSPLHF
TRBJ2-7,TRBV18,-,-,TGTGCCAGCTCCCCTCAAGAGATCCACGAGCAGTACTTC,CASSPQEIHEQYF
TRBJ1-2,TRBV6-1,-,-,TGTGCCAGCAGTCTGACAGGACAAACCCATGGCTACACCTTC,CASSLTGQTHGYTF
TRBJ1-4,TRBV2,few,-,TGTGCCAGCATTAGGGAACCCAGTACGACTAATGAAAAACTGTTTTTT,CASIREPSTTNEKLFF
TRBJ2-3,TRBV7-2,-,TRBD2,TGTGCCAGCAGCCGGAGGACTAGCGGGAGCGGCGATACGCAGTATTTT,CASSRRTSGSGDTQYF
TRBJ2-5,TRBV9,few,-,TGTGCCAGCAGCGTAGTTGAAGAGACCCAGTACTTC,CASSVVEETQYF
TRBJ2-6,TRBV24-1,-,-,TGTGCCACCAGCACAGGGTTATCTGGGGCCAACGTCCTGACTTTC,CATSTGLSGANVLTF
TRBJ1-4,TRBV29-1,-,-,TGCAGCGTTGGAGGGGGTGTTGGTAATGAAAAACTGTTTTTT,CSVGGGVGNEKLFF
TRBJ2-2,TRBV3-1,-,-,TGTGCCAGCAGCCAAGAGTTCAGGCAAAACACCGGGGAGCTGTTTTTT,CASSQEFRQNTGELFF
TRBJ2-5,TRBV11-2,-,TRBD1,TGTGCCAGCAGCTTAACAGGGGGGTCTTCAGAGACCCAGTACTTC,CASSLTGGSSETQYF
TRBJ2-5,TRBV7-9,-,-,TGTGCCAGCAGCCCACGTAGGGCGCAAGAGACCCAGTACTTC,CASSPRRAQETQYF
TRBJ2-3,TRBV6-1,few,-,TGTGCCAGCAGTGAATGGGGTGTTACGCAGTATTTT,CASSEWGVTQYF
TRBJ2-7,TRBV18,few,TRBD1,TGTGCCAGCTCACCATGGGTCGACAGGGTTTCCTACGAGCAGTACTTC,CASSPWVDRVSYEQYF
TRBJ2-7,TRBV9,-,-,TGTGCCAGCAGCGCTGGGGACGCGGCTTACTACGAGCAGTACTTC,CASSAGDAAYYEQYF
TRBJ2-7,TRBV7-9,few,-,TGTGCCAGCAGCTTCGGGGGAATGGACGACGAGCAGTACTTC,CASSFGGMDDEQYF
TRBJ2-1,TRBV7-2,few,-,TGTGCCAGCAGCTTAGAAGTCAGGGTCAATGAGCAGTTCTTC,CASSLEVRVNEQFF
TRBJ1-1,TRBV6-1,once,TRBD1,TGTCCCAGCAGTAAGCCGGGACAGGGGATAGCGATGAACACTGAAGCTTTCTTT,CPSSKPGQGIAMNTEAFF
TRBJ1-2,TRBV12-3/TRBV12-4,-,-,TGTGCCAGCAGCCGCGGGCGGGCCTATGGCTACACCTTC,CASSRGRAYGYTF
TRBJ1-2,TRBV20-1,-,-,TGCAGCGCACCGCCAGATGGCTACACCTTC,CSAPPDGYTF
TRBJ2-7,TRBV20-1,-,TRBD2,TGCAGTGCTAGAGATGGGCGGGAGGGGGACGAGCAGTACTTC,CSARDGREGDEQYF
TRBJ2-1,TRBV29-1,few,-,TGCAGCGTTGCGGCGGACTTATCATACAATGAGCAGTTCTTC,CSVAADLSYNEQFF
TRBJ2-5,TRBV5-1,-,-,TGCGCCAGCAGCCCTAAGGGCTCTGAGACCCAGTACTTC,CASSPKGSETQYF
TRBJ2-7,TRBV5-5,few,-,TGTGCCAGCAGCTTGGGGGGCCTTTCCCCCTACGAGCAGTACTTC,CASSLGGLSPYEQYF
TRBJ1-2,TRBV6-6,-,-,TGTGCCAGCAGTTACTCGACGGGTCAGGCGGCGGGGTATGGCTACACCTTC,CASSYSTGQAAGYGYTF
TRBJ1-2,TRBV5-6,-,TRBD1,TGTGCCAGCAGCTCGAGGACAGGGGGCCTTCGGAACTATGGCTACACCTTC,CASSSRTGGLRNYGYTF
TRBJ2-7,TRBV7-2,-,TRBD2,TGTGCCAGCAGCCCCCCAGCGGGAGGGCAAGACGAGCAGTACTTC,CASSPPAGGQDEQYF
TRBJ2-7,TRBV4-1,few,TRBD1,TGCGCCAGCAGTTCCCTCCGGGACAGTGGCTCCGAGCAGTACTTC,CASSSLRDSGSEQYF